This TCR beta chain was retrieved from a study of quantifying T cell responses using KT2 cells. The overall study: TCR alpha and beta constant-region primers primed reverse transcription of RNA.

Trimming at V came to 2 bases and at J to 1 base, leaving 3 bases not matched to a gene. The CDR3 has 15 amino acids. Germline V gene sequence: CDR1 MNHEY, CDR2 SMNVEV (reference sequence). This clonotype was seen more than once but under ten times. Each cDNA got a UMI-containing oligo ligated at its 3' end. First-round PCR used three to five cycles and beta primers RC1.1 and RC1.2 covering TRBC1 and TRBC2. TCRdb independently ran MiXCR on the UMI-ligation and nested PCR reads; one entry per CDR3 protein. This sample has 60,000 or so distinct CDR3 sequences; roughly 12% occur once, and the top ten carry roughly 9.5%.

This rearrangement joins TRBV27 to TRBJ1-2; 8 positions agree with TRBD1. Sequencing was carried out using PBMCs spiked with cells of the T cell clone KT2. The receptor was derived from a human donor. DNA for the CDR3: TGTGCCAGCAGTTTAACGGACAGGGTTAACTATGGCTACACCTTC. Its translation: CASSLTDRVNYGYTF.